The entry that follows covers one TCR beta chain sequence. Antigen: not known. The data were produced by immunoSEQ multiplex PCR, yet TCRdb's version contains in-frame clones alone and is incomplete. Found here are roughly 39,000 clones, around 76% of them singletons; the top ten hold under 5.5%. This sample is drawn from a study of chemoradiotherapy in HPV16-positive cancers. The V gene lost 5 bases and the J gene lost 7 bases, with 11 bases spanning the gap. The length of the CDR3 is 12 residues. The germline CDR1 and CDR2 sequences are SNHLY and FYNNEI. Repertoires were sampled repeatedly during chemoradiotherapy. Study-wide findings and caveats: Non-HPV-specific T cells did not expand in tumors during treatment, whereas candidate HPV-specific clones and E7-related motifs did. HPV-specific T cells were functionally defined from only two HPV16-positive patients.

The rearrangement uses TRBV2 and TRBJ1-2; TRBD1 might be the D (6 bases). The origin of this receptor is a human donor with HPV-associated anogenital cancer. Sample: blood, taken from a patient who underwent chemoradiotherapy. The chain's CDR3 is CASSQRGAGYTF. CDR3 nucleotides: TGTGCCAGCAGTCAACGGGGGGCTGGCTACACCTTC.